These 22 T cell receptor beta chains were all obtained from the same sample, sequenced in a study of cytomegalovirus exposure and HLA in healthy donors. TCRdb's copy holds only in-frame clones and misses some; the assay was immunoSEQ multiplex PCR. The table lists approximately 210,000 clones, about 86% of them singletons. Source material: PBMCs. These receptors all come from a woman aged 18-29 years in good health and CMV-seronegative.

CDR3 DNA: TGTGCCAGCAGTTTCGGCGGTTCCTACGAGCAGTACTTC. Translating gives CASSFGGSYEQYF. V gene TRBV28 combines with J gene TRBJ2-7; D remains ambiguous. In germline, CDR1 is MDHEN, CDR2 SYDVKM. This CDR3 contains 13 residues. V was shortened by 3 bases and J by 1 base, with 7 bases between the two germline ends.

The chain joins TRBV28 to TRBJ2-3; 7 nucleotides match TRBD1. CDR1 and CDR2 (germline): MDHEN, SYDVKM. V gave up 5 bases and J gave up 0 bases; unmatched junction bases: 14. This CDR3 contains 18 residues. In nucleotides, the CDR3 is TGTGCCAGCAGTCCCCGGACAGGCAGGGGTTACAGCACAGATACGCAGTATTTT. Its protein is CASSPRTGRGYSTDTQYF.

The chain employs TRBV6-5 and TRBJ1-4; the D is unclear. V lost 2 bases and J lost 8, with 12 bases in between. Germline values: CDR1 MNHEY, CDR2 SVGAGI. CDR3 size: 14 residues. The chain's CDR3 is CASSYGQQEEKLFF. For the CDR3, the DNA is TGTGCCAGCAGTTACGGGCAGCAAGAGGAAAAACTGTTTTTT.

This clone has a handful of counts. The chain has TRBV29-1 and TRBJ2-7; a possible D gene is TRBD1 (6 bases). Deletions cut 4 bases from V and 5 bases from J, with 9 bases between. Germline CDR1 and CDR2: SQVTM and ANQGSEA. This CDR3 has 11 amino acids. The CDR3 DNA reads as TGCAGCGTTGCACAGGGTAACGAGCAGTACTTC. Translation: CSVAQGNEQYF.

This rearrangement joins TRBV21-1 to TRBJ1-5; TRBD1, the table's D call, was not compared with the DNA. TRBV21-1 is reported as a pseudogene. The length of the CDR3 is 16 residues. The CDR3 protein is CASSTRDRVLHQPQHF. The CDR3 DNA reads TGTGCCAGCAGCACACGGGACAGGGTCTTACATCAGCCCCAGCATTTT.

The chain links TRBV29-1 to TRBJ2-2, with D possibly TRBD2 on 5 matching bases. The V and J ends lost 5 bases and 5 bases respectively, with 9 bases between them. Germline V lookup: CDR1 SQVTM, CDR2 ANQGSEA. The CDR3 sequence is 12 residues long. CDR3 in DNA: TGCAGCGTTTTGGAGGATACCGGGGAGCTGTTTTTT. Translated: CSVLEDTGELFF.

This rearrangement joins TRBV6-4 to TRBJ1-5; TRBD1 matches 10 bases. This CDR3 has 15 amino acids. Germline lookup yields CDR1 MRHNA and CDR2 SNTAGT. V dropped 6 bases and J dropped 1; count of bases not matched to a gene: 3. The CDR3 sequence is CASRRTGGSNQPQHF. As DNA, the CDR3 is TGTGCCAGCAGGCGGACAGGGGGAAGCAATCAGCCCCAGCATTTT.

The chain is built from TRBV27 and TRBJ2-7; possibly TRBD1 for D (6 bases). With 4 bases removed from V and 2 bases from J, the gap between germline ends came to 15 bases. The CDR3 has 15 residues. CDR1 is MNHEY and CDR2 is SMNVEV in the germline V gene (reference sequence). CDR3 bases: TGTGCCAGCAGTTCCCAGTCCAGGGGTACCTACGAGCAGTACTTC. The encoded protein is CASSSQSRGTYEQYF.

The chain carries TRBV9 and TRBJ2-7; D is possibly TRBD2 (6 bases). Germline V gene lookup returns CDR1 SGDLS and CDR2 YYNGEE. The CDR3 totals 13 residues. V dropped 7 bases and J dropped 2 bases, with 13 bases sitting between them. CDR3 residues: CASGGLNTYEQYF. The DNA of the CDR3 is TGTGCCAGCGGGGGACTCAATACCTACGAGCAGTACTTC. Filled out from reference TRBV9 and TRBJ2-7, the complete variable domain reads DSGVTQTPKHLITATGQRVTLRCSPRSGDLSVYWYQQSLDQGLQFLIQYYNGEERAKGNILERFSAQQFPDLHSELNLSSLELGDSALYFCASGGLNTYEQYFGPGTRLTVT.

The chain uses TRBV11-1 and TRBJ1-1; 8 bases are shared with TRBD1. Trimming took 5 bases from V and 1 from J; bases not matched to a gene: 6. This CDR3 has 15 amino acids. CDR1 is SGHAT, CDR2 FQDESV, per germline (reference sequence). The CDR3 bases are TGTGCCAGCAGCCGCAGGGGGCTCAAGAACACTGAAGCTTTCTTT. Protein product: CASSRRGLKNTEAFF.

The V call is TRBV7-3, the J call TRBJ2-3, with D possibly matching TRBD2 (6 bases). Germline V gene lookup returns CDR1 SGHTA and CDR2 FQGTGA. There are 14 residues in the CDR3. Trimming stripped 3 bases from V and 6 bases from J, with 13 bases between. CDR3 amino acids: CASSFTGGRDTQYF. In DNA, the CDR3 is TGTGCCAGCAGCTTCACCGGGGGACGTGATACGCAGTATTTT. Supplemented by reference TRBV7-3 and TRBJ2-3, the full variable domain reads GAGVSQTPSNKVTEKGKYVELRCDPISGHTALYWYRQSLGQGPEFLIYFQGTGAADDSGLPNDRFFAVRPEGSVSTLKIQRTERGDSAVYLCASSFTGGRDTQYFGPGTRLTVL.

The chain carries TRBV4-1 and TRBJ1-2, with 10 positions matching TRBD1. CDR3 length: 16 amino acids. CDR1 is MGHRA, CDR2 YSYEKL, per germline. The junction had 11 bases not matched to a gene; V was cut back by 4 bases and J by 6 bases. The CDR3 nucleotides read TGCGCCAGCAGCCCGCTCCCGGGACAGGGGTCTGATGGCTACACCTTC. Encoded protein: CASSPLPGQGSDGYTF.

V is TRBV27 and J is TRBJ1-4; 9 bases fit TRBD1. Per the germline V gene, CDR1 is MNHEY and CDR2 is SMNVEV (reference sequence). The V gene end was trimmed by 4 bases and the J gene end by 8 bases; junction bases not matched to a gene: 5. This CDR3 is 14 amino acids long. DNA of the CDR3: TGTGCCAGCAGTTCCAACAGGGGGCGGGAAAAACTGTTTTTT. It translates to CASSSNRGREKLFF.

The rearrangement joins TRBV28 to TRBJ1-4, with D unresolved. The CDR3 totals 12 residues. Germline CDR1 is MDHEN and CDR2 is SYDVKM. V lost 6 bases and J lost 7, with 9 bases in between. The CDR3 DNA is TGTGCCAGCAGCAATCTCGGTGAAAAACTGTTTTTT. This encodes CASSNLGEKLFF.

The genes are TRBV9 and TRBJ2-1; 8 positions match TRBD2. V shed 3 bases and J 7 bases; nucleotides not matched to a gene: 12. This CDR3 is 16 amino acids long. Germline V CDR1 and CDR2: SGDLS, YYNGEE. The CDR3 DNA reads as TGTGCCAGCAGCGAACTGAGTAGCGGGACGTTGAATGAGCAGTTCTTC. Translated, it gives CASSELSSGTLNEQFF.

The chain has TRBV5-1 and TRBJ2-1; possible D gene TRBD2, 5 bases. Germline-derived CDR1 and CDR2 are SGHRS and YFSETQ. The germline V and J ends were trimmed by 4 bases and 4 bases, with 6 bases remaining between them. This CDR3 comprises 12 residues. As DNA, the CDR3 is TGCGCCAGCAGCCCGGGGTACAATGAGCAGTTCTTC. It is translated as CASSPGYNEQFF.

The chain couples TRBV2 to TRBJ1-4; D might be TRBD1 (5 bases). Looked up from germline, CDR1 is SNHLY and CDR2 is FYNNEI. The CDR3 is 12 residues long. Trimming took off 3 bases at V and 10 bases at J, with 9 bases between the two ends. The CDR3 reads CASSDRAAKLFF. CDR3 DNA: TGTGCCAGCAGTGACAGGGCTGCAAAACTGTTTTTT. Full variable domain (rest looked up from reference TRBV2 and TRBJ1-4): EPEVTQTPSHQVTQMGQEVILRCVPISNHLYFYWYRQILGQKVEFLVSFYNNEISEKSEIFDDQFSVERPDGSNFTLKIRSTKLEDSAMYFCASSDRAAKLFFGSGTQLSVL.

J is TRBJ2-5 and V is TRBV9; the match to TRBD2 covers 14 bases. From germline, CDR1 is SGDLS and CDR2 YYNGEE. The trim removed 3 bases at V and 4 bases at J, leaving 5 bases unmatched. The CDR3 extends over 16 amino acids. CDR3 nucleotides: TGTGCCAGCAGCGATCGACTAGCGGGAGGGGCAGAGACCCAGTACTTC. Protein sequence: CASSDRLAGGAETQYF.

The table lists this clone with a count of one. The chain combines TRBV27 with TRBJ1-5; possible D gene TRBD1, 6 bases. CDR3 length equals 15 residues. V was shortened by 0 bases and J by 9 bases, with 15 bases between the two germline ends. The V gene's germline CDR1 is MNHEY and CDR2 SMNVEV (reference sequence). CDR3 region: CASSLSGTPQRPQHF. CDR3 DNA: TGTGCCAGCAGTTTATCCGGGACACCTCAGCGGCCCCAGCATTTT.

The chain joins TRBV6-1 to TRBJ1-5; 7 nucleotides line up with TRBD1. The V gene's germline CDR1 is MNHNS and CDR2 SASEGT. V trimming: 5 bases; J trimming: 3 bases; junction bases outside the gene matches: 7. CDR3 length: 15 residues. CDR3 residues: CASSLFGTVNQPQHF. CDR3 coding DNA: TGTGCCAGCAGTCTTTTTGGGACAGTCAATCAGCCCCAGCATTTT.

V and J are TRBV9 and TRBJ2-3; D is uncertain. The CDR3 has 14 amino acids. Trimming removed 0 bases from V and 2 bases from J, with 7 bases in between. From germline, CDR1 is SGDLS and CDR2 YYNGEE. The CDR3 DNA reads as TGTGCCAGCAGCGTAGCTCTTAACACAGATACGCAGTATTTT. This codes for CASSVALNTDTQYF. Full variable domain (outside the CDR3, taken from reference TRBV9 and TRBJ2-3): DSGVTQTPKHLITATGQRVTLRCSPRSGDLSVYWYQQSLDQGLQFLIQYYNGEERAKGNILERFSAQQFPDLHSELNLSSLELGDSALYFCASSVALNTDTQYFGPGTRLTVL.

This clone was recorded once. The rearrangement uses TRBV27 and TRBJ1-2; TRBD1 is a possible D gene (5 bases). This CDR3 is built from 15 residues. V was cut by 4 bases and J by 6 bases, with 18 bases left in between. Germline CDR1 MNHEY, CDR2 SMNVEV (reference sequence). This CDR3 is CASSSPQGGFNGYTF. Written as DNA, the CDR3 is TGTGCCAGCAGTTCCCCCCAGGGAGGGTTCAATGGCTACACCTTC.